Each of the 16 T cell receptor beta chains below was sequenced from the same sample in a study of OX40 agonist ivuxolimab in advanced cancers. Produced via immunoSEQ multiplex PCR; TCRdb's table is partial and in-frame only. The top ten hold about 3.9% of the sample, which has tens of thousands of clones, approximately 86% seen once. The starting material was CD4+ or CD8+ T cells sorted from blood, obtained in a trial of the OX40 agonist ivuxolimab. These receptor sequences come from an adult with an advanced solid tumor such as melanoma, head and neck, liver or kidney cancer.

This clone was picked up a small number of times. This sequence joins TRBV12-5 and TRBJ2-7, with D uncertain. Trimming stripped 3 bases from V and 6 bases from J, with 12 bases between. Germline V CDR1 and CDR2: LGHNT, FRNRAP. The CDR3 length is 13 residues. In DNA form, the CDR3 reads TGTGCTAGTGGTTTTTCAGGCTCCAGCGAGCAGTACTTC. This translates into CASGFSGSSEQYF.

This chain links TRBV7-9 with TRBJ1-1; D ambiguous. The CDR3 spans 13 residues. The ends were cut back, 2 bases at V and 7 bases at J, with 11 bases in the middle. From germline, CDR1 is SEHNR and CDR2 FQNEAQ (reference sequence). The CDR3 reads CASSLQDASEAFF. CDR3 nucleotide sequence: TGTGCCAGCAGCTTACAAGATGCAAGTGAAGCTTTCTTT. Full variable domain (outside the CDR3, taken from reference TRBV7-9 and TRBJ1-1): DTGVSQNPRHKITKRGQNVTFRCDPISEHNRLYWYRQTLGQGPEFLTYFQNEAQLEKSRLLSDRFSAERPKGSFSTLEIQRTEQGDSAMYLCASSLQDASEAFFGQGTRLTVV.

The V and J genes are TRBV15 and TRBJ1-3; 12 bases match TRBD1. Germline CDR1 is LNHNV and CDR2 is YYDKDF (reference sequence). CDR3 length: 15 amino acids. V lost 6 bases, J lost 3 bases, and 3 bases stayed unmatched. CDR3 in DNA: TGTGCCACCAGTCGGGACAGGGGGCTTGGAAACACCATATATTTT. It specifies CATSRDRGLGNTIYF. Together with reference TRBV15 and TRBJ1-3, the CDR3 gives the full variable domain: DAMVIQNPRYQVTQFGKPVTLSCSQTLNHNVMYWYQQKSSQAPKLLFHYYDKDFNNEADTPDNFQSRRPNTSFCFLDIRSPGLGDTAMYLCATSRDRGLGNTIYFGEGSWLTVV.

The chain recombines TRBV7-2 with TRBJ1-2; D is unresolved. Between the trimmed V and J ends, which lost 2 bases and 4 bases, there was a span of 14 bases. The CDR3 length is 15 residues. Per the germline V gene, CDR1 is SGHTA and CDR2 is FQGNSA. The CDR3: CASSLTDPAPYGYTF. DNA for the CDR3: TGTGCCAGCAGCTTAACAGATCCCGCCCCCTATGGCTACACCTTC. Together with reference TRBV7-2 and TRBJ1-2, the CDR3 gives the full variable domain: GAGVSQSPSNKVTEKGKDVELRCDPISGHTALYWYRQSLGQGLEFLIYFQGNSAPDKSGLPSDRFSAERTGGSVSTLTIQRTQQEDSAVYLCASSLTDPAPYGYTFGSGTRLTVV.

The chain carries TRBV19 and TRBJ2-3; the D gene is possibly TRBD1 (6 bases). The CDR3 consists of 14 residues. From germline, CDR1 is LNHDA and CDR2 SQIVND (reference sequence). V lost 7 bases to trimming and J lost 2 bases, with 13 bases between them. The CDR3 sequence: CASNRDTSTDTQYF. CDR3 coding DNA: TGTGCCAGTAATAGGGACACTTCCACAGATACGCAGTATTTT.

V usage is TRBV28 and J usage is TRBJ1-1, with 9 bases fitting TRBD1. This CDR3 has 14 residues. The V gene end was trimmed by 5 bases and the J gene end by 5 bases; junction bases not matched to a gene: 6. CDR1 is MDHEN and CDR2 is SYDVKM in the germline V gene. The CDR3 nucleotides read TGTGCCAGCAGTCCCGGGACAGGGAGAACTGAAGCTTTCTTT. It yields the protein CASSPGTGRTEAFF.

The chain is built from TRBV6-5 and TRBJ2-7; D might be TRBD2 (5 bases). V was pared by 6 bases and J by 7 bases, with 13 bases between. CDR1 and CDR2 from the germline V gene are MNHEY and SVGAGI. This CDR3 is built from 12 residues. The CDR3 sequence is CASSPRGWEQYF. The DNA for the CDR3 is TGTGCCAGCAGCCCTCGGGGATGGGAGCAGTACTTC.

This clone appeared a single time. The chain recombines TRBV7-2 with TRBJ1-2, with 9 positions matching TRBD1. V lost 4 bases to trimming and J lost 8 bases; unmatched junction nucleotides: 8. Germline V gene data show CDR1 as SGHTA and CDR2 as FQGNSA. The length of the CDR3 is 14 residues. The CDR3 sequence is CASSSLQGAGGYTF. The CDR3 bases are TGTGCCAGCAGCTCCCTACAGGGGGCGGGGGGCTACACCTTC.

The chain is built from TRBV7-8 and TRBJ2-1; D gene unclear. V lost 1 base and J 3 bases, leaving 10 bases between the germline ends. The germline V gene encodes CDR1 SGHVS and CDR2 FQNEAQ. The CDR3 covers 15 residues. This CDR3 is CASSLVGDVYNEQFF. The CDR3 bases are TGTGCCAGCAGCTTAGTTGGAGACGTCTACAATGAGCAGTTCTTC.

This chain joins TRBV29-1 and TRBJ1-1; D remains unclear. The germline gives CDR1 SQVTM, CDR2 ANQGSEA. V was shortened by 2 bases and J by 4 bases, with 11 bases between the two germline ends. This CDR3 is built from 13 residues. The CDR3 nucleotides read TGCAGCGTTGAAAGTCAGGATGGCACTGAAGCTTTCTTT. Translating gives CSVESQDGTEAFF.

This chain connects TRBV30 to TRBJ1-1, with 7 bases identical to TRBD1. This CDR3 contains 13 residues. Losses at the gene ends were 5 bases for V and 1 base for J; bases not matched to a gene: 4. CDR1 and CDR2 from the germline V gene are GTSNPN and SVGIG (reference sequence). This CDR3 reads CAWDRVENTEAFF. The CDR3 DNA is TGTGCCTGGGACAGGGTGGAGAACACTGAAGCTTTCTTT.

This chain connects TRBV5-4 to TRBJ2-1, with D uncertain. Trimming took 3 bases from V and 12 from J, leaving 10 bases between them. Germline V gene data show CDR1 as SGHNT and CDR2 as YYREEE (reference sequence). CDR3 length: 11 amino acids. The CDR3 loop reads CASSSLSGQFF. Written as DNA, the CDR3 is TGTGCCAGCAGCTCCCTTTCGGGGCAGTTCTTC.

The chain has TRBV7-8 and TRBJ1-2; TRBD1 aligns across 7 bases. V shed 1 base and J 6 bases; nucleotides not matched to a gene: 8. Germline assignment: CDR1 SGHVS and CDR2 FQNEAQ. The CDR3 contains 15 residues. CDR3 in DNA: TGTGCCAGCAGCTTAGGGGGGGACAGTCTCCATGGCTACACCTTC. This encodes CASSLGGDSLHGYTF.

The rearrangement uses TRBV7-9 and TRBJ1-4, with D uncertain. The ends were cut back, 5 bases at V and 7 bases at J, with 14 bases in the middle. Germline CDR1 is SEHNR and CDR2 is FQNEAQ (reference sequence). The CDR3 runs 14 residues. CDR3 residues: CASSHLHLPEKLFF. DNA for the CDR3: TGTGCCAGCAGCCACCTCCACCTGCCTGAAAAACTGTTTTTT. Combining the CDR3 with reference TRBV7-9 and TRBJ1-4 gives the whole variable domain DTGVSQNPRHKITKRGQNVTFRCDPISEHNRLYWYRQTLGQGPEFLTYFQNEAQLEKSRLLSDRFSAERPKGSFSTLEIQRTEQGDSAMYLCASSHLHLPEKLFFGSGTQLSVL.

The chain combines TRBV6-5 with TRBJ1-6; no reliable D call. The CDR3 covers 14 residues. The V end was cut by 3 bases, the J end by 7 bases, with 10 bases between. Per the germline V gene, CDR1 is MNHEY and CDR2 is SVGAGI. CDR3 DNA sequence: TGTGCCAGCAGTTATAGAGGGCGAAATTCACCCCTCCACTTT. Translated: CASSYRGRNSPLHF.

The chain carries TRBV30 and TRBJ1-3; D ambiguous. V was clipped by 2 bases and J by 0 bases, with 11 bases between them. This CDR3 has 15 amino acids. Germline V gene data show CDR1 as GTSNPN and CDR2 as SVGIG (reference sequence). The CDR3 DNA follows: TGTGCCTGGAGTTCAAATACAGTCTCTGGAAACACCATATATTTT. Translation: CAWSSNTVSGNTIYF.